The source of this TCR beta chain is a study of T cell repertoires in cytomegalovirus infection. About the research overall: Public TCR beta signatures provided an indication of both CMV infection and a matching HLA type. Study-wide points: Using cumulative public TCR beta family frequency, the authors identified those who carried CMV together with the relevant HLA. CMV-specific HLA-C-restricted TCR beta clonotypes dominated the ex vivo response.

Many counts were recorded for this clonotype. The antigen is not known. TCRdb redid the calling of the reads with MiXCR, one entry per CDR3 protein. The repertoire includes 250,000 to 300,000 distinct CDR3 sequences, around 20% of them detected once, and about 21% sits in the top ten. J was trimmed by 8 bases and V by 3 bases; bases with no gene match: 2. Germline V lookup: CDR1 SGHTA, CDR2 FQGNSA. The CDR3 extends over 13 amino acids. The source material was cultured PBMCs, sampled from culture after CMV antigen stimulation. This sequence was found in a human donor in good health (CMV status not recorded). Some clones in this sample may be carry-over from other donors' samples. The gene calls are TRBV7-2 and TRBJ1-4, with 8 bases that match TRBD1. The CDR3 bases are TGTGCCAGCAGCTTCAGGGGGCACGAAAAACTGTTTTTT. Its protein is CASSFRGHEKLFF.